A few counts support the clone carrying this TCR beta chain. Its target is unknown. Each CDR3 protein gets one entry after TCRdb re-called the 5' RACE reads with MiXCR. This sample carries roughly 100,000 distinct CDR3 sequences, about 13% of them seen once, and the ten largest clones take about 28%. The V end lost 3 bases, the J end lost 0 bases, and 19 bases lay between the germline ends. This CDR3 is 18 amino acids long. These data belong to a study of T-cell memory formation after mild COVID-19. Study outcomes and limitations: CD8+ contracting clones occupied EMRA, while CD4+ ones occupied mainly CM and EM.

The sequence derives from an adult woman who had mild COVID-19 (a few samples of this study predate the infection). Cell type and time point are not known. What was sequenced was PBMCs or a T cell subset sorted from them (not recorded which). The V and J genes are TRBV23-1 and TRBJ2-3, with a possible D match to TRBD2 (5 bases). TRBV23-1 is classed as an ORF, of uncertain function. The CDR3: CASSHTTPGFSSTDTQYF. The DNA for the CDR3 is TGCGCCAGCAGTCACACCACCCCGGGATTTTCTAGCACAGATACGCAGTATTTT.